The source of this TCR beta chain is a study of blood T cell repertoires in COVID-19. On the study more broadly: Sites across the United States, Italy and Spain contributed samples from acute and convalescent COVID-19. PBMCs, B-cell-depleted T cells, or T cells were the source of the cDNA or gDNA that made up the material.

TCRdb's copy holds only in-frame clones and misses some; the assay was immunoSEQ multiplex PCR. Among 150,000 to 200,000 clones listed, approximately 83% were seen once. Germline CDR1 LNHDA, CDR2 SQIVND (reference sequence). This CDR3 contains 17 residues. The V end lost 5 bases, the J end lost 2 bases, and 19 bases lay between the germline ends. Sequencing used peripheral blood. V and J are TRBV19 and TRBJ1-5; D is possibly TRBD1 (6 bases). The source of this sequence is an elderly woman with active or convalescent COVID-19. The CDR3 DNA follows: TGTGCCAGTAGTTTACTCAGGGGCCCATCGGGCAATCAGCCCCAGCATTTT. Protein product: CASSLLRGPSGNQPQHF.